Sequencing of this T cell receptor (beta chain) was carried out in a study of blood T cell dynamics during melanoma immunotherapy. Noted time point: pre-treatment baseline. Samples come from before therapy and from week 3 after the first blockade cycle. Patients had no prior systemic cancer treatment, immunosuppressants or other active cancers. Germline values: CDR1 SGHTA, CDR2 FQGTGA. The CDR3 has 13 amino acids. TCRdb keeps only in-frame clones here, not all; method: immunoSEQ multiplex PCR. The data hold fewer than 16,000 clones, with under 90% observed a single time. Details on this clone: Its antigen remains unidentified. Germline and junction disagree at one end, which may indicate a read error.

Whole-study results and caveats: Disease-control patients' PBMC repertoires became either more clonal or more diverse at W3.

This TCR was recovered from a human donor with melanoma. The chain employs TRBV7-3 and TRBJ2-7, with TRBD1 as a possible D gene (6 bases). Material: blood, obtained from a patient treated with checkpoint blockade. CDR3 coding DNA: TGCGCCAGCAGCCAACACAGGGCCCACGAGCAGTACTTC. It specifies CASSQHRAHEQYF.